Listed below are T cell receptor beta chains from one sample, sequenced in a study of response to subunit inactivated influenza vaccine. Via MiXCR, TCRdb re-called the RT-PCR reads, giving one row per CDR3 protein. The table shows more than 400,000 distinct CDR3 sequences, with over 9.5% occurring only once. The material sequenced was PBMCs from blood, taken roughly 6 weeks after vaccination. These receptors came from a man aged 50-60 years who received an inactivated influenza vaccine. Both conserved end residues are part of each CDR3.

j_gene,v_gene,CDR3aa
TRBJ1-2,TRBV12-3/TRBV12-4,CASSYVHYGYTF
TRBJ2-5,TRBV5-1,CASSLDQRYQETQYF
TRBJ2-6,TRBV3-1,CASSRKLIQGAGANVLTF
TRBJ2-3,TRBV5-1,CASSLLPGGSTDTQYF
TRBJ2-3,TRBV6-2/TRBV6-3,CASSPVQWDTQYF
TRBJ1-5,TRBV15,CATSRDDRSNQPQHF
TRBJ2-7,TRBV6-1,CASSEAPLASYEQYF
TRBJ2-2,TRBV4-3,CASRRTPGGELFF
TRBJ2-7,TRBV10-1,CASSESATVYEQYF
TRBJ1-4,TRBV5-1,CASSERGSGKLFF
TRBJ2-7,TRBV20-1,CSARGSGKDAYEQYF
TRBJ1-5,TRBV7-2,CASSLASLGQGWNQPQHF
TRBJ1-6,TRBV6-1,CASGGQGTFYNSPLHF
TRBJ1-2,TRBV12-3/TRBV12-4,CASSWGYGYTF
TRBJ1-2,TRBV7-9,CASNGQGYPNYGYTF
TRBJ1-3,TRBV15,CATSRDDWQPGNTIYF
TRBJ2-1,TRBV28,CASSHQYIYNEQFF
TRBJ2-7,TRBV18,CASSPTASGAHNQYF
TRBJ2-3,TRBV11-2,CASSLEPGLAGGRTDTQYF
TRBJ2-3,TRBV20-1,CSAGDTVRTETQYF
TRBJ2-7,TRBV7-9,CASSLSGSRNEQYF
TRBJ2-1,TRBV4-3,CASSQDLGPNNEQFF
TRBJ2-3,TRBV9,CASSVESGGDTQYF
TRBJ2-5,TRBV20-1,CSAASGGGKETQYF
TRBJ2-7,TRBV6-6,CASSYHWSYEQYF
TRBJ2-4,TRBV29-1,CSVGDRGLSAKNIQYF
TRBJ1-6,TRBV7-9,CASSGTDNSPLHF
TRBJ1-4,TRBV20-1,CSARDLGGATNEKLFF
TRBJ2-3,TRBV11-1,CASSLVWTSPQAVIHTQYF
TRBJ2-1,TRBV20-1,CSARETRAEQFF
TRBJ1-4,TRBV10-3,CAISRDRGTNEKLFF
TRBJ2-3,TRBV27,CASSMRRDRGDTQYF
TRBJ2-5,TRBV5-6,CASSMPLARETQYF
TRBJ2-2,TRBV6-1,CASRTGRGGLSGELFF
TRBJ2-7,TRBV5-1,CASSLTAGGYEQYF
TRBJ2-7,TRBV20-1,CSALAGGYEQYF
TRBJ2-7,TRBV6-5,CASSYTRGPYEQYF
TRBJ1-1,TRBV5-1,CASSSGTVLEAFF
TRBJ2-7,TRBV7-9,CASSLGAGVYYEQYF
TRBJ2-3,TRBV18,CASSPPTTDTQYF
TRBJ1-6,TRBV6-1,CASRDTGYEAPLHF
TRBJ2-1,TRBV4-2,CASSPHPFIRQSLSAQSYNEQFF
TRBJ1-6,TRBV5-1,CASSLGDISNSPLHF
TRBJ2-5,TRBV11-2,CASSLSDGLETQYF
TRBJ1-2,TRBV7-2,CASSLTGTVYGYTF
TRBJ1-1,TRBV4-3,CASSQDWRVVNTEAFF
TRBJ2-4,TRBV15,CATSRDGGGKNIQYF
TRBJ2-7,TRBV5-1,CASSLETSGEKQYF
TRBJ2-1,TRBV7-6,CASSLGFGLDYNEQFF
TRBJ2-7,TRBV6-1,CASSTPSTGYEQYF
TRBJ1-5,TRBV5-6,CASSLRPGQGINQPQHF
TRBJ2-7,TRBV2,CASSSRLEKRYF
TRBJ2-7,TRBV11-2,CASSLEVAGVPYEQYF